What follows are 22 T cell receptor beta chains derived from one specimen sequenced in a study of T cells in Graves' hyperthyroidism and ophthalmopathy. From RNA transcripts, TCR beta CDR3 regions were amplified. The HTBI primer set served for first-round RT-PCR of the TCR CDR3. A single record per CDR3 protein comes from TCRdb applying MiXCR to the multiplex PCR reads. The sample lists around 620,000 distinct CDR3 sequences, around 14% occurring once. The specimen sequenced was blood. The origin of the receptors is a woman between 18 and 29 years old with Graves' ophthalmopathy.

This clonotype was detected ten times or more. V usage is TRBV3-1 and J usage is TRBJ1-1; D call uncertain. Trimming left V 1 base short and J 1 base short, with 4 bases between. CDR1 LGHDT and CDR2 YNNKEL come from the germline V gene (reference sequence). CDR3 length: 13 residues. The CDR3 here is CASSQVENTEAFF. For the CDR3, the DNA is TGTGCCAGCAGCCAAGTAGAGAACACTGAAGCTTTCTTT.

This clonotype has a handful of counts. A read error may be the cause here, since a much bigger clone is one base away. The chain couples TRBV6-2 or TRBV6-3 to TRBJ2-7; TRBD1 aligns across 12 bases. The CDR3 loop spans 19 amino acids. Trimming removed 4 bases from V and 4 bases from J; junction bases left unmatched: 17. Germline V gene sequence: CDR1 MNHEY, CDR2 SVGEGT. The CDR3, as DNA: TGTGCCAGCAGTTTTGCCCGGGACAGGGGGCCGCAAGCCGATTACGAGCAGTACTTC. Translated: CASSFARDRGPQADYEQYF.

This clonotype was found many times. This chain uses TRBV12-3 or TRBV12-4 with TRBJ2-3; D may be TRBD1 (7 bases). The CDR3 sequence is 17 residues long. V dropped 6 bases and J dropped 6 bases, with 25 bases sitting between them. In DNA, the CDR3 is TGTGCCAGCAGCCCAGGAGGGGGCGGGTGGGCCTTGGATACGCAGTATTTT. This sequence encodes CASSPGGGGWALDTQYF.

This clonotype was recorded at least ten times. This chain connects TRBV2 to TRBJ1-5; the D is unclear. V dropped 7 bases and J dropped 4 bases, with 8 bases sitting between them. The CDR3 covers 12 residues. From germline, CDR1 is SNHLY and CDR2 FYNNEI. CDR3 nucleotide sequence: TGTGCCAGCACGCAGGCGAATCAGCCCCAGCATTTT. Amino acid sequence: CASTQANQPQHF.

V and J are TRBV7-6 and TRBJ1-2; TRBD1 matches 7 bases. CDR1 and CDR2 from the germline V gene are SGHVS and FNYEAQ. This CDR3 is 16 amino acids long. After removal of 1 base from V and 7 bases from J, the junction contained 12 bases not matched to a gene. The DNA of the CDR3 is TGTGCCAGCAGCTTAGATCCGGGAACAGGGGACCGTGGCTACACCTTC. This sequence encodes CASSLDPGTGDRGYTF.

This clonotype was seen many times. The V gene is TRBV28, the J gene TRBJ2-2; D possibly uses TRBD1 or TRBD2 (5 bases each). The CDR3 runs to 13 residues. Germline assignment: CDR1 MDHEN and CDR2 SYDVKM. Trimming left V 0 bases short and J 6 bases short, with 5 bases between. CDR3 loop: CASSLWGAGELFF. The CDR3 nucleotides read TGTGCCAGCAGTTTATGGGGGGCCGGGGAGCTGTTTTTT.

There are many counts of this clonotype. The chain is built from TRBV12-3 or TRBV12-4 and TRBJ1-5; D is unclear. Trimming took off 5 bases at V and 5 bases at J, with 13 bases between the two ends. CDR3 length: 14 residues. The CDR3 protein is CASSVGLLDQPQHF. In nucleotides, the CDR3 is TGTGCCAGCAGTGTGGGATTACTGGATCAGCCCCAGCATTTT.

Concerning this clonotype itself: A much larger clone lies one base from this, so it may be a read error. CDR3 residues: CASSFRMGSNTEAFF. Written as DNA, the CDR3 is TGTGCCAGCAGCTTTCGGATGGGTTCGAACACTGAAGCTTTCTTT. The chain combines TRBV7-9 with TRBJ1-1; D remains unclear. The ends were cut back, 3 bases at V and 1 base at J, with 12 bases in the middle. The CDR3 totals 15 residues. Germline assignment: CDR1 SEHNR and CDR2 FQNEAQ (reference sequence).

At least ten counts were recorded for this clonotype. This chain connects TRBV30 to TRBJ1-1; possibly TRBD1 for D (5 bases). CDR1 GTSNPN and CDR2 SVGIG come from the germline V gene (reference sequence). V was cut by 0 bases and J by 0 bases, with 11 bases left in between. This CDR3 has 15 residues. The CDR3 nucleotides read TGTGCCTGGAGTGTACCCTCGACAGTGAACACTGAAGCTTTCTTT. Translating it yields CAWSVPSTVNTEAFF.

This clonotype came up many times. The chain couples TRBV7-9 to TRBJ2-7; D remains unclear. CDR1 and CDR2 (germline): SEHNR, FQNEAQ (reference sequence). The CDR3 contains 12 residues. Trimming removed 6 bases from V and 6 bases from J, with 12 bases in between. The CDR3 DNA reads TGTGCCAGCAGACCCCCTGAAGGCGAGCAGTACTTC. It translates to CASRPPEGEQYF.

This clonotype turned up a few times. The J gene is TRBJ2-5, the V gene TRBV9; 7 bases are a match to TRBD2. The CDR3 has 19 residues. Losses at the gene ends were 1 base for V and 5 bases for J; bases not matched to a gene: 20. Germline-derived CDR1 and CDR2 are SGDLS and YYNGEE. CDR3 sequence: CASSVFEAGRTMGMETQYF. The CDR3 nucleotides are TGTGCCAGCAGCGTATTTGAAGCGGGGCGAACAATGGGGATGGAGACCCAGTACTTC. Together with reference TRBV9 and TRBJ2-5, the CDR3 gives the full variable domain: DSGVTQTPKHLITATGQRVTLRCSPRSGDLSVYWYQQSLDQGLQFLIQYYNGEERAKGNILERFSAQQFPDLHSELNLSSLELGDSALYFCASSVFEAGRTMGMETQYFGPGTRLLVL.

This clonotype was seen ten or more times. In nucleotides, the CDR3 is TGTGCCAGCAGTTTGTTTCTAGCGGGAGCACAGGGAAATGAGCAGTTCTTC. It translates to CASSLFLAGAQGNEQFF. The chain couples TRBV12-3 or TRBV12-4 to TRBJ2-1, with 10 bases fitting TRBD2. The length of the CDR3 is 17 residues. V gave up 3 bases and J gave up 7 bases; unmatched junction bases: 12.

This clonotype has ten or more counts. The gene calls are TRBV11-2 and TRBJ2-1; no definite D call. This CDR3 has 14 amino acids. The V and J ends lost 0 bases and 9 bases respectively, with 12 bases between them. Germline V gives CDR1 SGHAT, CDR2 FQNNGV. This chain's CDR3 is CASSLDSTGGEQFF. The CDR3, as DNA: TGTGCCAGCAGCTTAGATTCGACGGGTGGTGAGCAGTTCTTC.

The J gene is TRBJ1-4, the V gene TRBV6-5, with TRBD1 identical over 7 bases. Trimming removed 2 bases from V and 8 bases from J; junction bases left unmatched: 11. The CDR3 is made up of 16 amino acids. The germline gives CDR1 MNHEY, CDR2 SVGAGI. CDR3: CASSYRSSTGSEKLFF. CDR3 DNA sequence: TGTGCCAGCAGTTACCGCTCCTCGACAGGGTCCGAAAAACTGTTTTTT.

This clonotype has a count of ten or more. The chain links TRBV11-2 to TRBJ2-7; D not certain. This CDR3 is built from 12 residues. CDR1 SGHAT and CDR2 FQNNGV come from the germline V gene. Trimming removed 0 bases at V and 7 bases at J, with 7 bases between. CDR3 loop: CASSLDQGEQYF. In DNA, the CDR3 is TGTGCCAGCAGCTTAGATCAAGGGGAGCAGTACTTC.

This clonotype was recorded many times. The J gene is TRBJ2-7, the V gene TRBV9, with no clear D. V shed 0 bases and J shed 0 bases, with 7 bases lying between them. Germline CDR1 SGDLS, CDR2 YYNGEE. The CDR3 is made up of 14 amino acids. The DNA of the CDR3 is TGTGCCAGCAGCGTAGGAGGCTTCTCCTACGAGCAGTACTTC. It translates to CASSVGGFSYEQYF.

A note on this clonotype: One junction end disagrees with the germline gene, perhaps due to a read error. V gene TRBV29-1 combines with J gene TRBJ2-7, with 7 bases that match TRBD2. Germline V gene data show CDR1 as SQVTM and CDR2 as ANQGSEA. This CDR3 is 13 amino acids long. CDR3 DNA: TGCGGCGTTGAAGATGGGGGGGTCTACGAGCAGTACTTC. Its translation is CGVEDGGVYEQYF.

The chain recombines TRBV14 with TRBJ2-1; TRBD1 aligns across 8 bases. The CDR3 spans 17 residues. Germline V gene data show CDR1 as SGHDN and CDR2 as FVKESK. The V gene end was trimmed by 4 bases and the J gene end by 1 base; junction bases not matched to a gene: 9. The chain's CDR3 is CASSPKYRGESYNEQFF. The CDR3 nucleotides read TGTGCCAGCAGCCCAAAATACAGGGGGGAATCCTACAATGAGCAGTTCTTC.

The chain combines TRBV5-8 with TRBJ2-3; TRBD2 is a possible D gene (6 bases). The CDR3 contains 15 residues. V was trimmed by 3 bases and J by 2 bases, leaving 13 bases between them. Germline CDR1 and CDR2: SGHTS and YDEGEE. CDR3 DNA sequence: TGTGCCAGCAGCTCGGGAGTGTCGAACACAGATACGCAGTATTTT. Amino acids: CASSSGVSNTDTQYF.

The table lists this clonotype with many counts. The chain has TRBV2 and TRBJ1-2; 11 bases align to TRBD1. This CDR3 contains 17 residues. V shed 0 bases and J 6 bases; nucleotides not matched to a gene: 9. CDR1 is SNHLY and CDR2 is FYNNEI in the germline V gene. The CDR3 nucleotides are TGTGCCAGCAGTGAAGCCCCCAGGGACAGGGGGTCCAATGGCTACACCTTC. It translates to CASSEAPRDRGSNGYTF.

Ten or more counts support this clonotype. The rearrangement joins TRBV7-9 to TRBJ2-1; 8 nucleotides align to TRBD2. The germline gives CDR1 SEHNR, CDR2 FQNEAQ (reference sequence). V was pared by 1 base and J by 6 bases, with 2 bases of the junction left unmatched. This CDR3 is built from 14 residues. CDR3 bases: TGTGCCAGCAGCTTAGTAGCGGGACCCAATGAGCAGTTCTTC. Protein sequence: CASSLVAGPNEQFF.

CDR3 in amino acids: CASRQGRASGRITYEQYF. CDR3 sequence (DNA): TGTGCCAGCAGACAGGGAAGGGCTAGCGGGAGGATTACCTACGAGCAGTACTTC. The rearrangement links TRBV6-1 to TRBJ2-7; 11 bases are shared with TRBD2. Germline V gives CDR1 MNHNS, CDR2 SASEGT. J lost 2 bases, V lost 6 bases, and 15 bases had no gene match. The CDR3 totals 18 residues.